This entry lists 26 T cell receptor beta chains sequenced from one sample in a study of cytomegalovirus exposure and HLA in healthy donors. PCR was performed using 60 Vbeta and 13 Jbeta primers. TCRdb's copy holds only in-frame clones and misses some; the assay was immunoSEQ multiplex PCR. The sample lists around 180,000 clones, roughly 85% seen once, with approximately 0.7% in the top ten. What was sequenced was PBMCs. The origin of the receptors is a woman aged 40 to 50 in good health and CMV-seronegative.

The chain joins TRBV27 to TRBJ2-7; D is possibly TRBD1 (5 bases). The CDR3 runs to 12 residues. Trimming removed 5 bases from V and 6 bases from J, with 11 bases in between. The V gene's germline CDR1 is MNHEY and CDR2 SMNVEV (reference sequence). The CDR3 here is CASSILGLEQYF. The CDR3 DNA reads TGTGCCAGCAGTATACTGGGGCTCGAGCAGTACTTC.

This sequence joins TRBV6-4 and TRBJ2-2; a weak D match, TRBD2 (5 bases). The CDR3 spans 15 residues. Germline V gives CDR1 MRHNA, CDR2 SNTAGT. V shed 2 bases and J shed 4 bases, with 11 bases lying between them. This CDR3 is CASSDGGGPTGELFF. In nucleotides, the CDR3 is TGTGCCAGCAGTGACGGAGGAGGACCCACCGGGGAGCTGTTTTTT.

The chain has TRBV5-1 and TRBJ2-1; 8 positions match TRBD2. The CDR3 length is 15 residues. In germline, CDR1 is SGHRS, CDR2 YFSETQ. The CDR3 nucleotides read TGCGGGAGCAGCTTGGGGACTAGACAAGCCAATGAGCAGTTCTTC. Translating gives CGSSLGTRQANEQFF.

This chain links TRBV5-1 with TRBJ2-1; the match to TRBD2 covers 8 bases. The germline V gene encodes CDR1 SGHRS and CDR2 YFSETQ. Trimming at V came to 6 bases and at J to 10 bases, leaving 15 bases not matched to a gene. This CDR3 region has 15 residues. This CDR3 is CASKPHGSGVPEQFF. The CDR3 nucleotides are TGCGCCAGCAAACCCCATGGTAGCGGGGTGCCCGAGCAGTTCTTC.

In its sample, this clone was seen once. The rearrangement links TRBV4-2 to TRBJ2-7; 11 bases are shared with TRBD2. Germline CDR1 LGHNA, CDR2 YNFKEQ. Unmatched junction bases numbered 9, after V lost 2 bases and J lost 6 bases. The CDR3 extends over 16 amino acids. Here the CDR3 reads CASSQKRLAGNTEQYF. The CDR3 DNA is TGTGCCAGCAGCCAAAAGAGACTAGCGGGAAATACCGAGCAGTACTTC.

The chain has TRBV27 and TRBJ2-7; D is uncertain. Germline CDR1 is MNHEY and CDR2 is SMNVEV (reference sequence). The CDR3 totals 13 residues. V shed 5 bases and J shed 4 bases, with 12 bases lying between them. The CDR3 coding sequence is TGTGCCAGCAGTCCCTCTTCAGGTTACGAGCAGTACTTC. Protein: CASSPSSGYEQYF.

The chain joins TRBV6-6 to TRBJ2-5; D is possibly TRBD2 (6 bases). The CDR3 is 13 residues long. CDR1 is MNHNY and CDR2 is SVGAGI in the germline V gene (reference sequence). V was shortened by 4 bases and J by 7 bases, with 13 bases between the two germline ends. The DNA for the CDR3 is TGTGCCAGCAGTTGGGACTTGCTTGGGACCCAGTACTTC. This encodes CASSWDLLGTQYF.

The CDR3 DNA reads as TGTGCCAGCGGCGGAACTCCGACCTACAATGAGCAGTTCTTC. Amino acid sequence: CASGGTPTYNEQFF. J is TRBJ2-1 and V is TRBV27; D remains ambiguous. V was trimmed by 8 bases and J by 2 bases, leaving 13 bases between them. This CDR3 is built from 14 residues. CDR1 is MNHEY, CDR2 SMNVEV, per germline (reference sequence).

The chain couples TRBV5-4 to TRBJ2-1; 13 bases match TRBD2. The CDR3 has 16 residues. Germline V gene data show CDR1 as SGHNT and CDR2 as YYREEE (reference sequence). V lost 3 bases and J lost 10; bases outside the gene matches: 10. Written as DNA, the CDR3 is TGTGCCAGCAGCTACCAAAGTCCGGGACTAGCGGGGGAGCAGTTCTTC. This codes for CASSYQSPGLAGEQFF. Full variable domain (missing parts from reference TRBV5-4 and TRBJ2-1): ETGVTQSPTHLIKTRGQQVTLRCSSQSGHNTVSWYQQALGQGPQFIFQYYREEENGRGNFPPRFSGLQFPNYSSELNVNALELDDSALYLCASSYQSPGLAGEQFFGPGTRLTVL.

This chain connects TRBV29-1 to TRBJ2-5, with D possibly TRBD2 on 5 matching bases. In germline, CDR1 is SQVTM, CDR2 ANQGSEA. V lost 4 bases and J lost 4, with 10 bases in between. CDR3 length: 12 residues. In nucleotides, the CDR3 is TGCAGCGTTGTTATTAGCGCAGAGACCCAGTACTTC. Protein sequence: CSVVISAETQYF.

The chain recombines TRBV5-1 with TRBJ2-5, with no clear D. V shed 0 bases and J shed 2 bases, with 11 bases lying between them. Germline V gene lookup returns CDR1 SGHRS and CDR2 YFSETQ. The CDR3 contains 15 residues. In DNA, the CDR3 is TGCGCCAGCAGCTTGGACGGTCGTCGACAAGAGACCCAGTACTTC. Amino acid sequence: CASSLDGRRQETQYF.

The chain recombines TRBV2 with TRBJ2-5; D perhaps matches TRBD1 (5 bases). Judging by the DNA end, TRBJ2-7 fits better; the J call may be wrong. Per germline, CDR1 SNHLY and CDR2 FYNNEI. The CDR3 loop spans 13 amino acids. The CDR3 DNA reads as TGTGCCAGCAGTGAGGGGCAGCCCTACGAGCAGTACTTC. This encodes CASSEGQPYEQYF.

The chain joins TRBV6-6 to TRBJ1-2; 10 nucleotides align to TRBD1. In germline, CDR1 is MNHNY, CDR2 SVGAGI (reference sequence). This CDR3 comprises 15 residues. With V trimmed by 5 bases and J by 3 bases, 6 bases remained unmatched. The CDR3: CASSPGTGVHYGYTF. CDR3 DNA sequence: TGTGCCAGCAGTCCCGGGACAGGGGTTCACTATGGCTACACCTTC.

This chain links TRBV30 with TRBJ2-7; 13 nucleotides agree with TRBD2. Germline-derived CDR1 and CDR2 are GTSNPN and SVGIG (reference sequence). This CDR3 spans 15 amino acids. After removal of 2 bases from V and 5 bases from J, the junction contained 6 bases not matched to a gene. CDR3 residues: CAWSIRTSGSNEQYF. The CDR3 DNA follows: TGTGCCTGGAGTATTAGGACTAGCGGGAGTAACGAGCAGTACTTC.

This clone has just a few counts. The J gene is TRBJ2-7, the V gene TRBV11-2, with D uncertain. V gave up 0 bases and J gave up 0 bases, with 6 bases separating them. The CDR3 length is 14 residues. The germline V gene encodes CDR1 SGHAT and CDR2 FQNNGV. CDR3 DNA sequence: TGTGCCAGCAGCTTAGAGGCTCTCTCCTACGAGCAGTACTTC. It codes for CASSLEALSYEQYF.

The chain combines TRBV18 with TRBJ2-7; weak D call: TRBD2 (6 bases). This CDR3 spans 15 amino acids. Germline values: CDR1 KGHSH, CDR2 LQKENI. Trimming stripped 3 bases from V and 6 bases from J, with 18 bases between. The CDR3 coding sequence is TGTGCCAGCTCACCCGACTACCGGGGGACGGGCGAGCAGTACTTC. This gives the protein CASSPDYRGTGEQYF.

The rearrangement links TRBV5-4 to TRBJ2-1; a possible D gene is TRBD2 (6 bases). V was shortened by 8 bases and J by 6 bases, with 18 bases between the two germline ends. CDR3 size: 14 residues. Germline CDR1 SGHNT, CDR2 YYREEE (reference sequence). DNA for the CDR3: TGTGCCAGTCAAGGAGGGGCCCGGGTCAATGAGCAGTTCTTC. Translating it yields CASQGGARVNEQFF.

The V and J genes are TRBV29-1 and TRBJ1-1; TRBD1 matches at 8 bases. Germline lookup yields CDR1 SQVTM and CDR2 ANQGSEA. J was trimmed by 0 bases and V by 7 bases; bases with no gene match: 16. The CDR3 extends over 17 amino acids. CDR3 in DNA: TGCAGCGGCATTCCCGGGACAGGAATAACTATGAACACTGAAGCTTTCTTT. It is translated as CSGIPGTGITMNTEAFF.

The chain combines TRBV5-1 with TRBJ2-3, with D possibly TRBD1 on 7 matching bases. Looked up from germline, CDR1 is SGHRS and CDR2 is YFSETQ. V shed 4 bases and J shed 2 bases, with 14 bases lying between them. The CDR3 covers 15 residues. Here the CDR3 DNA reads TGCGCCAGCAGCCCTCCAGGGGGGCCCACAGATACGCAGTATTTT. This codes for CASSPPGGPTDTQYF.

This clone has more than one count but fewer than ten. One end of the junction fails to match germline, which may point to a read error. The CDR3 coding sequence is TGTGCCAGCAGTTTAGCGAGGTTCGTCGGCACGGATACGCAGTATTTT. Its protein is CASSLARFVGTDTQYF. This chain links TRBV27 with TRBJ2-3, with D unclear. Germline V gene lookup returns CDR1 MNHEY and CDR2 SMNVEV (reference sequence). The CDR3 spans 16 residues.

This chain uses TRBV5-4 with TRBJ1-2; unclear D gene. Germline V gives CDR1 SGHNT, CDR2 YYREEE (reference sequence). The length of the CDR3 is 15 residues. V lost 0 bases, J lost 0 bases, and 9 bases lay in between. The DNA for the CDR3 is TGTGCCAGCAGCTTGGCCGGTCCCGCTAACTATGGCTACACCTTC. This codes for CASSLAGPANYGYTF.

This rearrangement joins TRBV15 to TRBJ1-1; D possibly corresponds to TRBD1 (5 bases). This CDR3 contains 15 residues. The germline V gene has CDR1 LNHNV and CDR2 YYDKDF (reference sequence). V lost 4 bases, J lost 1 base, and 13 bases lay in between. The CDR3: CATSTPTGGNTEAFF. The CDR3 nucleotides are TGTGCCACCAGCACCCCTACCGGGGGGAACACTGAAGCTTTCTTT.

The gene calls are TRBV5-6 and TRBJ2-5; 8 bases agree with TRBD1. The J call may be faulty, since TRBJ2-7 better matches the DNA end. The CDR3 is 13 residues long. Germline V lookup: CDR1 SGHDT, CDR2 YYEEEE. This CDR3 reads CASSRQGSYEQYF. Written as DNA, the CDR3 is TGTGCCAGCAGCCGACAGGGGAGCTACGAGCAGTACTTC.

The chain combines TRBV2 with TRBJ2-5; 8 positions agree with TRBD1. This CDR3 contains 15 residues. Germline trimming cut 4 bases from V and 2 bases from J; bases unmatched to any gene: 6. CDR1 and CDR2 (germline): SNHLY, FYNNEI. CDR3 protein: CASSVDRVPQETQYF. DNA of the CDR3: TGTGCCAGCAGTGTGGACAGGGTGCCTCAAGAGACCCAGTACTTC.

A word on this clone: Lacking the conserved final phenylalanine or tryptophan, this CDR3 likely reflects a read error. The CDR3 loop is CASSSQTGGGGEQYL. The CDR3, as DNA: TGCGCCAGCAGCTCGCAGACAGGGGGCGGTGGCGAGCAGTACCTC. The chain recombines TRBV5-1 with TRBJ2-7, with 10 bases fitting TRBD1. The V segment lost 3 bases and the J segment 6 bases; nucleotides outside the gene matches: 9. This CDR3 spans 15 amino acids. Germline CDR1 reads SGHRS; CDR2 reads YFSETQ.

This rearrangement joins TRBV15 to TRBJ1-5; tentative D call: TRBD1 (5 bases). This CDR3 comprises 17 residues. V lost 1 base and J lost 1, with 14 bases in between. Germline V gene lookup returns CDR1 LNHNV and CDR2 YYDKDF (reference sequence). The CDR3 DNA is TGTGCCACCAGCAGAGGCCGGGGAGGGGAGAGCAATCAGCCCCAGCATTTT. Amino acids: CATSRGRGGESNQPQHF.